Sequencing of this T cell receptor (beta chain) was carried out in a study of cytomegalovirus exposure and HLA in healthy donors. General study results and limits: Among the most significant clusters, several appeared linked to common viral pathogens in a later analysis. The authors later linked a missense DCLRE1C variant to TCR beta V- and J-gene trimming. Cytomegalovirus-associated TCR beta chains were listed, numbering some 180.

Only one count was recorded for this clone. The antigen is undetermined. Trimming cost V 5 bases and J 2 bases, with 7 bases left between them. The CDR3 has 12 residues. In germline, CDR1 is MDHEN, CDR2 SYDVKM. The PCR contained 60 Vbeta and 13 Jbeta primers. Profiled with immunoSEQ multiplex PCR; TCRdb holds only in-frame clones, not every one. The repertoire holds about 170,000 clones, about four fifths seen once, with approximately 2.1% in the top ten. The sequenced sample consisted of PBMCs. This chain connects TRBV28 to TRBJ2-7; D is unresolved. The TCR sequence derives from a woman in her forties or fifties in good health and CMV-seronegative. The CDR3 nucleotides read TGTGCCAGCAGTCTCCTACCCTACGAGCAGTACTTC. This codes for CASSLLPYEQYF.